The TCR beta chain described here comes from a study of shared clonotypes between healthy human individuals. The data were produced by immunoSEQ multiplex PCR, yet TCRdb's version contains in-frame clones alone and is incomplete. The data hold hundreds of thousands of clones, with around nine tenths observed a single time. About this clone itself: The antigen remains unidentified.

General observations from the study: Naive subsets tended to show greater estimated richness than memory subsets.

The germline V gene has CDR1 GTSNPN and CDR2 SVGIG (reference sequence). The V and J ends lost 3 bases and 5 bases respectively, with 13 bases between them. This CDR3 contains 13 residues. V usage is TRBV30 and J usage is TRBJ1-2; the D gene is possibly TRBD1 (5 bases). Sequencing was done on a sample of memory CD8+ T cells sorted from blood. Subset in this sample: CD45RO+ cells pooled with CCR7-negative TemRA cells. This clonotype originated in a man aged 18 to 29 in good health. The chain's CDR3 is CAWSEDSFYGYTF. DNA for the CDR3: TGTGCCTGGAGCGAAGACAGCTTTTATGGCTACACCTTC.